Below are 10 T cell receptor beta chains sequenced from a single sample in a study of technical replicates of blood from several donors. Sequencing was performed with immunoSEQ multiplex PCR; in TCRdb, only in-frame clones are kept and a portion is missing. In the table there are under 15,000 clones, roughly 80% of which are singletons. The sample consisted of PBMCs. The receptors shown here come from a human donor in good health.

The table lists this clone with a few counts. Other DNA sequences in this specimen translate into the identical CDR3. This chain links TRBV6-6 with TRBJ1-5; a possible D gene is TRBD1 (6 bases). Germline V CDR1 and CDR2: MNHNY, SVGAGI (reference sequence). This CDR3 comprises 12 residues. Trimming pared 7 bases from V and 4 bases from J, leaving 8 bases between. The CDR3: CASTQGNQPQHF. DNA for the CDR3: TGTGCCAGCACTCAGGGGAATCAGCCCCAGCATTTT.

The chain combines TRBV5-8 with TRBJ2-1; 14 nucleotides line up with TRBD2. V shed 4 bases, J shed 0 bases, and the junction held 6 bases outside the gene matches. Germline V lookup: CDR1 SGHTS, CDR2 YDEGEE. CDR3 size: 18 residues. CDR3 sequence: CASSSEGTSGSSYNEQFF. CDR3 nucleotides: TGTGCCAGCAGCAGTGAAGGGACTAGCGGGAGCTCCTACAATGAGCAGTTCTTC.

The rearrangement uses TRBV6-5 and TRBJ2-7; 10 positions match TRBD1. The germline V gene encodes CDR1 MNHEY and CDR2 SVGAGI. V lost 10 bases and J lost 7; bases outside the gene matches: 10. The CDR3 spans 13 residues. The CDR3 sequence: CATKGQGLGEQYF. In DNA, the CDR3 is TGTGCCACCAAGGGACAGGGGTTGGGGGAGCAGTACTTC.

V usage is TRBV5-1 and J usage is TRBJ2-7; TRBD1 matches 7 bases. CDR3 length: 13 residues. CDR1 is SGHRS and CDR2 is YFSETQ in the germline V gene. Trimming at V came to 3 bases and at J to 5 bases, leaving 5 bases not matched to a gene. The chain's CDR3 is CASSSTGEHEQYF. The CDR3, as DNA: TGCGCCAGCAGCTCTACAGGGGAACACGAGCAGTACTTC.

The chain carries TRBV10-2 and TRBJ2-1; the match to TRBD2 covers 9 bases. Germline V gene sequence: CDR1 WSHSY, CDR2 SAAADI. V shed 0 bases and J 6 bases; nucleotides not matched to a gene: 12. CDR3 length equals 18 residues. CDR3 coding DNA: TGCGCCAGCAGTGAGTCGATTGCGGGAGGGCCACGTAGCAATGAGCAGTTCTTC. Its protein product is CASSESIAGGPRSNEQFF.

This chain links TRBV4-2 with TRBJ2-3; D is unresolved. This CDR3 spans 15 amino acids. Germline values: CDR1 LGHNA, CDR2 YNFKEQ. Trimming removed 0 bases from V and 5 bases from J, with 12 bases in between. The CDR3 DNA follows: TGTGCCAGCAGCCAAGAGCCCCGACGGGTAGATACGCAGTATTTT. Translating gives CASSQEPRRVDTQYF.

This chain links TRBV7-2 with TRBJ2-7, with D perhaps matching TRBD2 (6 bases). V lost 2 bases and J lost 4, with 12 bases in between. Looked up from germline, CDR1 is SGHTA and CDR2 is FQGNSA. The CDR3 totals 14 residues. Here the CDR3 DNA reads TGTGCCAGCAGCTTATCGCGGGACGGATACGAGCAGTACTTC. This translates into CASSLSRDGYEQYF.

The gene calls are TRBV10-3 and TRBJ2-3; 9 positions match TRBD2. The V gene end was trimmed by 0 bases and the J gene end by 1 base; junction bases not matched to a gene: 8. Germline V gene data show CDR1 as ENHRY and CDR2 as SYGVKD. The CDR3 is 18 residues long. CDR3 loop: CAISESGSGSLGTDTQYF. CDR3 bases: TGTGCCATCAGTGAGTCTGGTAGCGGGAGTCTTGGCACAGATACGCAGTATTTT.

The V call is TRBV7-2, the J call TRBJ1-1; 9 bases agree with TRBD1. V gave up 3 bases and J gave up 4 bases; unmatched junction bases: 9. This CDR3 region has 16 residues. CDR1 is SGHTA and CDR2 is FQGNSA in the germline V gene. The CDR3 here is CASSFGTGLGSTEAFF. CDR3 coding DNA: TGTGCCAGCAGCTTTGGGACAGGGCTGGGGAGCACTGAAGCTTTCTTT.

The J gene is TRBJ2-7, the V gene TRBV19; maybe TRBD1 (5 bases). Germline CDR1 reads LNHDA; CDR2 reads SQIVND (reference sequence). Between the trimmed V and J ends, which lost 3 bases and 3 bases, there was a span of 12 bases. The CDR3 extends over 14 amino acids. The CDR3 sequence is CASSISRDSYEQYF. In DNA, the CDR3 is TGTGCCAGTAGTATCAGTCGCGACAGCTACGAGCAGTACTTC.